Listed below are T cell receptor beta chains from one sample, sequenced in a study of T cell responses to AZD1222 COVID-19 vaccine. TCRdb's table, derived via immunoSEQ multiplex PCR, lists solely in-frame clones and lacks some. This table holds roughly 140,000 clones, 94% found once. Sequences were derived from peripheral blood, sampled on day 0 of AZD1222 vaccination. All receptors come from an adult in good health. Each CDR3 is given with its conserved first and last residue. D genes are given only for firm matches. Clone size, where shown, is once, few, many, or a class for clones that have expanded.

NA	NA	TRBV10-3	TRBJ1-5	TGTGCCATCAGCGCCATAAGCAATCAGCCCCAGCATTTT	CAISAISNQPQHF
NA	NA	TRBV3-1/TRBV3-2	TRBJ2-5	TGTGCCAGCAGCCATCTAGGGCCAGGGGAGACCCAGTACTTC	CASSHLGPGETQYF
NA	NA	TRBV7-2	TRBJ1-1	TGTGCCAGCAGCTTAGTTCCGGGGGCGTCTGAAGCTTTCTTT	CASSLVPGASEAFF
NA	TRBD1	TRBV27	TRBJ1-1	TGTGCCAGCAGTAGTATTGGGACAGGGACATACGCTGAAGCTTTCTTT	CASSSIGTGTYAEAFF
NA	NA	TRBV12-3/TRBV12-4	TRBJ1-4	TGTGCCAGCAGTTTGCAGGGGAGGGAAAAACTGTTTTTT	CASSLQGREKLFF
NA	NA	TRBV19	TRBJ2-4	TGTGCCAGTACCGCCTTAGCCAAAAACATTCAGTACTTC	CASTALAKNIQYF
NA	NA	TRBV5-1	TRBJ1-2	TGCGCCAGCAGGATGGACGCCATATATGGCTACACCTTC	CASRMDAIYGYTF
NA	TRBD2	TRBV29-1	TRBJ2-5	TGCAGCGTTGAAGTTGGGACTAGCGGGATAATGAAGACCCAGTACTTC	CSVEVGTSGIMKTQYF
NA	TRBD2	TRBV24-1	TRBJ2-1	TGTGCCACCAGTCCCTCACTAGCGGGGGGGCCTGTTGGTGTGAGTGAGCAGTTCTTC	CATSPSLAGGPVGVSEQFF
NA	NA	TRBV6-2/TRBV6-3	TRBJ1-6	TGTGCCAGCAGTTACTCGATTCGTGTGGCAGAGGATTCACCCCTCCACTTT	CASSYSIRVAEDSPLHF
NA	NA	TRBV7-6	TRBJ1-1	TGTGCCAGCAGCTCCCTGGGTCAGGGGCCCGTTGAAGCTTTCTTT	CASSSLGQGPVEAFF
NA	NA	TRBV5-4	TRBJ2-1	TGTGCCAGCAGCTTGGTTTCTACTTCCTACAATGAGCAGTTCTTC	CASSLVSTSYNEQFF
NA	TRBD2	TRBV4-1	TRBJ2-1	TGCGCCAGCAGCCAAGAAATGGGGACTAGCGGGCCTACCTACAATGAGCAGTTCTTC	CASSQEMGTSGPTYNEQFF
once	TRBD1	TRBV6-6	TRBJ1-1	TGTGCCAGCAGTCCCACCCCAGGGGGCTCGAACACTGAAGCTTTCTTT	CASSPTPGGSNTEAFF
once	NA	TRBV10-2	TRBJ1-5	TGCGCCAGCAGGCCTAATAGCAATCAGCCCCAGCATTTT	CASRPNSNQPQHF
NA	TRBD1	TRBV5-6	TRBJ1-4	TGTGCCAGCAGCTCCTATGGACAGGGTGGTGAAAAACTGTTTTTT	CASSSYGQGGEKLFF
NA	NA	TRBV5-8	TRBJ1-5	TGTGCCAGCGCTAGTTGGGTTAGCAATCAGCCCCAGCATTTT	CASASWVSNQPQHF
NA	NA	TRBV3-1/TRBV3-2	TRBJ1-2	TGTGCCAGCAGCCGCTCGGGGCCGCCGTATGGCTACACCTTC	CASSRSGPPYGYTF
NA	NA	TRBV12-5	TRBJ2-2	TGTGCTAGTGGACGGGACACCGGGGAGCTGTTTTTT	CASGRDTGELFF
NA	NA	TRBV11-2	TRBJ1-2	TGTGCCAGCAGCTTGCACCTGAGGAGCTATGGCTACACCTTC	CASSLHLRSYGYTF
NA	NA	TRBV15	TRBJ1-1	TGTGCCACCAGCGTCGGGGCCATGAACACTGAAGCTTTCTTT	CATSVGAMNTEAFF
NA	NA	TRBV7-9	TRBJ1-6	TGTGCCAGCAGCCGCCGGGAGCTTAATTCACCCCTCCACTTT	CASSRRELNSPLHF
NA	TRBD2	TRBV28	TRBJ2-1	TGTGCCAGCAGCCCCGGCGGTAGCGGGGTCGGTGAGCAGTTCTTC	CASSPGGSGVGEQFF
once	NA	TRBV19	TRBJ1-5	TGTGCCAGTAGCACCGGATTAACGGATCAGCCCCAGCATTTT	CASSTGLTDQPQHF
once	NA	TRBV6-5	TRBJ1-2	TGTGCCAGCAGTCCCGTTAGGGGCGACTATGGCTACACCTTC	CASSPVRGDYGYTF
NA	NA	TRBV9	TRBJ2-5	TGTGCCAGCAGCGTAGCTGGGCGGGACCAAGAGACCCAGTACTTC	CASSVAGRDQETQYF
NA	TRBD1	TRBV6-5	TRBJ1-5	TGTGCCAGCAGTTACACAGGGGATAATCAGCCCCAGCATTTT	CASSYTGDNQPQHF
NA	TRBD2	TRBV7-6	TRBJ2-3	TGTGCCAGCAGCTCTCTGACTAGCCGGGCGCAGTATTTT	CASSSLTSRAQYF
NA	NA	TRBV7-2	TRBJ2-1	TGTGCCAGCAGCTTAGAAGGGGCTACATACAATGAGCAGTTCTTC	CASSLEGATYNEQFF
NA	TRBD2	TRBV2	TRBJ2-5	TGTGCCAGCAGTGAGCTAGCGGGGGGGCCACTGGAGACCCAGTACTTC	CASSELAGGPLETQYF
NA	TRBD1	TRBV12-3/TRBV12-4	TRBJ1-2	TGTGCCAGCAGCAGACAGGGGAGTGGCTACACCTTC	CASSRQGSGYTF
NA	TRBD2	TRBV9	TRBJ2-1	TGTGCCAGCAGCCCCTGGGGCGGGGGCAATGAGCAGTTCTTC	CASSPWGGGNEQFF
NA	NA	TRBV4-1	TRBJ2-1	TGCGCCAGCAGCCCGGACTTTTCTTACTACAATGAGCAGTTCTTC	CASSPDFSYYNEQFF